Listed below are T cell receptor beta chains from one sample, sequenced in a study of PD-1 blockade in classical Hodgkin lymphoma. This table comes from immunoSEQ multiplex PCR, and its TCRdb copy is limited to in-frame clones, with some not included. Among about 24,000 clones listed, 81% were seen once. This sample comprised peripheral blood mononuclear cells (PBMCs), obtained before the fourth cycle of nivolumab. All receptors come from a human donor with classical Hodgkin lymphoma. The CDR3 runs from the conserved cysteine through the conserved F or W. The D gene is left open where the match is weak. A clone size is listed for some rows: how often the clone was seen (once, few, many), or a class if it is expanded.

TGTGCCAGCAGTTTAAGAGGTTTTGCAACTAATGAAAAACTGTTTTTT CASSLRGFATNEKLFF - TRBJ1-4 - TRBV28 16
TGTGCCAGCAGCCAACCCCGGGGGCGCCCCACAGATACGCAGTATTTT CASSQPRGRPTDTQYF - TRBJ2-3 - TRBV7-9 16
TGTGCCATCAGCACCACAGGTATGGAGACCCAGTACTTC CAISTTGMETQYF - TRBJ2-5 few TRBV10-3 13
TGTGCCAGCAGTTTGGCACAATCCTACGAGCAGTACTTC CASSLAQSYEQYF - TRBJ2-7 - TRBV27 13
TGTGCCAGCAGTGATGAGGGGGCGAGAGATACGCAGTATTTT CASSDEGARDTQYF TRBD1 TRBJ2-3 - TRBV2 14
TGTGCCAGCTCGCAGGACAGCGGGGTCTATGGCTACACCTTC CASSQDSGVYGYTF - TRBJ1-2 - TRBV18 14
TGTGCCAGCAGTTCCGTAAGGGGATCACCCCTCCACTTT CASSSVRGSPLHF - TRBJ1-6 - TRBV6-5 13
TGCGCCAGCAGGGCCTTGGCGGGGTTCTACGAGCAGTACTTC CASRALAGFYEQYF - TRBJ2-7 few TRBV5-1 14
TGTGCCAGCAGCCAGAGAGTAACGACAACTAATGAAAAACTGTTTTTT CASSQRVTTTNEKLFF - TRBJ1-4 - TRBV14 16
TGTGCCAGCAGTTTACGAGGGCCCATTTACAATGAGCAGTTCTTC CASSLRGPIYNEQFF - TRBJ2-1 - TRBV28 15
TGTGCCAGCAGTGTGGGACCGAGGAGCTCCTACGAGCAGTACTTC CASSVGPRSSYEQYF - TRBJ2-7 - TRBV27 15
TGCGCCAGCAGCTTGGATATGACAGGGGTGGGGAACTCTGGAAACACCATATATTTT CASSLDMTGVGNSGNTIYF TRBD1 TRBJ1-3 - TRBV5-1 19
TGTGCCAGCAGCTTATGGTGGACTTCGTACAATGAGCAGTTCTTC CASSLWWTSYNEQFF - TRBJ2-1 once TRBV7-2 15
TGTGCCACCGCCCCGGGACAGGACGGCAATCAGCCCCAGCATTTT CATAPGQDGNQPQHF TRBD1 TRBJ1-5 - TRBV15 15
TGTGCCAGCAGATTTCGCCGGGACACCGATCAGCCCCAGCATTTT CASRFRRDTDQPQHF - TRBJ1-5 - TRBV6-1 15
TGTGCCAGCAGTGAAATGGGAGGAAGCGGAGCCTTCAATGAGCAGTTCTTC CASSEMGGSGAFNEQFF - TRBJ2-1 - TRBV25-1 17
TGTGCCAGCAGCTTAGCGGGGGGTGGGCTGGGGAACATTCAGTACTTC CASSLAGGGLGNIQYF - TRBJ2-4 - TRBV7-9 16
TGTGCCTGGAGTGCACCGGGACGTCAAGCTTTCTTT CAWSAPGRQAFF - TRBJ1-1 medium-sized TRBV30 12
TGTGCCAGCTCAGGGATGCCGGGACTAGCGGAATACAATGAGCAGTTCTTC CASSGMPGLAEYNEQFF TRBD2 TRBJ2-1 - TRBV18 17
TGCAGCGTTGACGGGATGGGGGAGACCCAGTACTTC CSVDGMGETQYF - TRBJ2-5 once TRBV29-1 12
TGTGCCAGTAGTATAGATCTTGGACAGCCGTATCAGCCCCAGCATTTT CASSIDLGQPYQPQHF - TRBJ1-5 - TRBV19 16
TGCGCCAGCAGCCAAGACACCCCCGGGACAGGGTTCACAGATACGCAGTATTTT CASSQDTPGTGFTDTQYF TRBD1 TRBJ2-3 - TRBV4-1 18
TGTGCCAGCAGTCGCAGCAGAGAAAGGGGCAGTACTAATGAAAAACTGTTTTTT CASSRSRERGSTNEKLFF - TRBJ1-4 - TRBV28 18
TGTGCCAGCAGTAACCTTAAAACAGGGGGCGCCCACAATGAGCAGTTCTTC CASSNLKTGGAHNEQFF TRBD1 TRBJ2-1 - TRBV27 17
TGTGCCAGTAGTATTGGGGCAGGGGGCCAAGAGACCCAGTACTTC CASSIGAGGQETQYF TRBD1 TRBJ2-5 - TRBV19 15
TGCGCCAGCAGGGTGGGACAGGGGGCAGATACGCAGTATTTT CASRVGQGADTQYF TRBD1 TRBJ2-3 - TRBV10-2 14